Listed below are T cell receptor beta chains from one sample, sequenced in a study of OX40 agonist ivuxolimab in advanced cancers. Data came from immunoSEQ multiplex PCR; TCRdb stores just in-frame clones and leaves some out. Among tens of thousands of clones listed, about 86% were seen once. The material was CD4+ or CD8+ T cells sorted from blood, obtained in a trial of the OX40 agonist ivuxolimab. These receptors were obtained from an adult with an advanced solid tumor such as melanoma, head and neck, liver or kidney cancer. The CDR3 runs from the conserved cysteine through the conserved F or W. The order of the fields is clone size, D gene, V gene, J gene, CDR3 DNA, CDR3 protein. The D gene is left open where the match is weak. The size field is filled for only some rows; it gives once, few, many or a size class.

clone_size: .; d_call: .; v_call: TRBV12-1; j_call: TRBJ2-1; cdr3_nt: TGTGCCAGCAGCTTTATACCGGGACTAGCGGGTTACAGGACCCTCAATGAGCAGTTCTTC; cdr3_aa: CASSFIPGLAGYRTLNEQFF
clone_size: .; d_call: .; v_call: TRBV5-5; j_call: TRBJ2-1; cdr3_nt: TGTGCCAGCAGCTTGGCACCTTACAATGAGCAGTTCTTC; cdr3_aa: CASSLAPYNEQFF
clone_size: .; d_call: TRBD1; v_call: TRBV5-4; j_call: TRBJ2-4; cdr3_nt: TGTGCCAGCAGCGCAACAGGGGAAAAAAACATTCAGTACTTC; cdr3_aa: CASSATGEKNIQYF
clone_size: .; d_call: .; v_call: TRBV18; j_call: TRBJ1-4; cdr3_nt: TGTGCCAGCTCACCACCGAACGGAGCTAATGAAAAACTGTTTTTT; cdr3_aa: CASSPPNGANEKLFF
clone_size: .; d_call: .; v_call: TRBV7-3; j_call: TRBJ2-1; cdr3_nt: TGTGCCAGCAGCTTAAAGGCTTTCGATGAGCAGTTCTTC; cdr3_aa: CASSLKAFDEQFF
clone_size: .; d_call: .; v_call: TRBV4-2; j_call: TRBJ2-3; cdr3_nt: TGTGCCAGCAGCCAAGCGACGAATACGTTCACAGATACGCAGTATTTT; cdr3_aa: CASSQATNTFTDTQYF
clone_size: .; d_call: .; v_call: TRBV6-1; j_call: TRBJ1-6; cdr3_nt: TGTGCCAGCAGTGCCAAGTTAAATTCACCCCTCCACTTT; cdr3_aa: CASSAKLNSPLHF
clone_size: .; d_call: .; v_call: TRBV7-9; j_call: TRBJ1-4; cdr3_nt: TGTGCCAGCAGCTTAGCGGGATCAGGAGAAAAACTGTTTTTT; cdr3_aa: CASSLAGSGEKLFF
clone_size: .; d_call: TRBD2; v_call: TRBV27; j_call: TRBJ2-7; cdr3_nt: TGTGCCAGCAGTCCGGGACTAGCGGGACCCGGCGAGCAGTACTTC; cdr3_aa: CASSPGLAGPGEQYF
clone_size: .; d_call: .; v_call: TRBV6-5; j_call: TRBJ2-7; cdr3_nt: TGTGCCAGCAGTTACCCTTTAGGGAGCTCCTACGAGCAGTACTTC; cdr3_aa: CASSYPLGSSYEQYF
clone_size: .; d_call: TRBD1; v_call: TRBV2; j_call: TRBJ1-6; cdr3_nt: TGTGCCAGCAGCGTAGACAGGGTCGGAAATTCACCCCTCCACTTT; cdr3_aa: CASSVDRVGNSPLHF
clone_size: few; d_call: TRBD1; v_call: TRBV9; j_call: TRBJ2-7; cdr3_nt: TGTGCCAGCAGTCCCCAGGGAGGGACAGGGGTAGACGAGCAGTACTTC; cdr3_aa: CASSPQGGTGVDEQYF
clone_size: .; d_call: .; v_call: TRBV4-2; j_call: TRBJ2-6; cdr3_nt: TGTGCCAGCAGCCGCGAGACAGGTAGCTCTGGGGCCAACGTCCTGACTTTC; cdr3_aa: CASSRETGSSGANVLTF
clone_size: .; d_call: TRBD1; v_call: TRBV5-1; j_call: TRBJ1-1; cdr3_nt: TGCGCCAGCAGCTTGGCGGACAGGAGGAACACTGAAGCTTTCTTT; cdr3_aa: CASSLADRRNTEAFF
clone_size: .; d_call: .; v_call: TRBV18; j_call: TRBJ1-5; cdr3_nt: TGTGCCAGCCCACCCTGGGTGCGTTTTAGCAATCAGCCCCAGCATTTT; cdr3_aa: CASPPWVRFSNQPQHF
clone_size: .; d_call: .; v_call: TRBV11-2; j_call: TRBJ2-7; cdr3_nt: TGTGCCAGCAGCGCAGGACAGTACGAGCAGTACTTC; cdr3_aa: CASSAGQYEQYF
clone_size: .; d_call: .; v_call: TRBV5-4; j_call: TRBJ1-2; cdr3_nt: TGTGCCAGCAGCTTGGAACGGGGCAACTATGGCTACACCTTC; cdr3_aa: CASSLERGNYGYTF
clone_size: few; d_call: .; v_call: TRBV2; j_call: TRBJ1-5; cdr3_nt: TGTGCCAGCAAGGCGGAGAATCAGCCCCAGCATTTT; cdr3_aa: CASKAENQPQHF
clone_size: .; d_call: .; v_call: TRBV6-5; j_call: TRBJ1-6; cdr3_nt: TGTGCCAGCGCGGTGGTTTTAGATTCACCCCTCCACTTT; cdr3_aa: CASAVVLDSPLHF
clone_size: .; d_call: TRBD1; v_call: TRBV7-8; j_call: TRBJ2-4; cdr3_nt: TGTGCCAGCAGCTTAACAGGGGCGGGCATTCAGTACTTC; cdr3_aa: CASSLTGAGIQYF
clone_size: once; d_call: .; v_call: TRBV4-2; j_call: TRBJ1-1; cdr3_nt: TGTGCCAGCAGCCAATCGACAGCGGCATCCATGAACACTGAAGCTTTCTTT; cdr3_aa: CASSQSTAASMNTEAFF
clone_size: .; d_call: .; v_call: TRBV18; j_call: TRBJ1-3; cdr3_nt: TGTGCCAGCTCACCGGCGGGTTCGTCGACCATATATTTT; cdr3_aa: CASSPAGSSTIYF
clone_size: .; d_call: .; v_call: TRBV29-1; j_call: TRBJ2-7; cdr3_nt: TGCAGCGTTACAGACGGCGACGAGCAGTACTTC; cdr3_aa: CSVTDGDEQYF
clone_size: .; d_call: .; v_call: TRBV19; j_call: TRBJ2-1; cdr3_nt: TGTGCCAGCTGTGATCGAGGGAGCTCCTACAATGAGCAGTTCTTC; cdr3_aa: CASCDRGSSYNEQFF
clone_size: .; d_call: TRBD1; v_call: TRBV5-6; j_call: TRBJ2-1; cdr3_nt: TGTGCCAGCAGCGTCGACAGGGGGCGGGGCGTCTACAATGAGCAGTTCTTC; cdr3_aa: CASSVDRGRGVYNEQFF
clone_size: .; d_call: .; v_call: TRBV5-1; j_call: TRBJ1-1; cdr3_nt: TGCGCCAGCAGCTTGGGGGCAGCGAACACTGAAGCTTTCTTT; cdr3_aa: CASSLGAANTEAFF
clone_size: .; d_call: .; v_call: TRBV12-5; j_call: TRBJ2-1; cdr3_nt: TGTGCTAGTGGTTTGGAAGTATATGAGCAGTTCTTC; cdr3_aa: CASGLEVYEQFF
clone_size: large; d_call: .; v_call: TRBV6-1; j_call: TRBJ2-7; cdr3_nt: TGTGCCAGCACCGGTTCCTCCCTCCGGGAGCAGTACTTC; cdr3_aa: CASTGSSLREQYF
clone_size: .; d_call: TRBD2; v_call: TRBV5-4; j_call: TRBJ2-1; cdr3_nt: TGTGCCAGCAGCTTGCGCACTAGCGGGAGGGATGAGCAGTTCTTC; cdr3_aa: CASSLRTSGRDEQFF